These 21 T cell receptor beta chains originate from one sample sequenced in a study of Graves' ophthalmopathy and Graves' hyperthyroidism. Investigators amplified TCR beta CDR3 regions from RNA transcripts. After a first-round RT-PCR with HTBI primers, a second-round multiplex PCR was run. TCRdb called the multiplex PCR reads again in MiXCR, with one record for every CDR3 protein. Here the sample spans approximately 700,000 distinct CDR3 sequences, roughly two fifths being singletons. The sample comprised peripheral blood. The source is an adult man with Graves' ophthalmopathy.

This clonotype appeared a single time. V gene TRBV15 combines with J gene TRBJ2-3; D perhaps matches TRBD2 (6 bases). V was trimmed by 5 bases and J by 1 base, leaving 16 bases between them. The CDR3 is 16 residues long. The V gene's germline CDR1 is LNHNV and CDR2 YYDKDF (reference sequence). CDR3 amino acids: CATSLRVLAGTDTQYF. The CDR3 DNA reads TGTGCCACCAGCTTAAGGGTACTAGCAGGCACAGATACGCAGTATTTT.

Notes on this clonotype: One junction end disagrees with the germline gene, perhaps due to a read error. This chain joins TRBV10-3 and TRBJ2-7, with 9 bases aligning to TRBD2. Germline V gene sequence: CDR1 ENHRY, CDR2 SYGVKD. CDR3 size: 14 residues. The DNA of the CDR3 is TGTGCCAGCAGTCCAGCGGGGGGCCTGTACGAGCAGTACTTC. The encoded protein is CASSPAGGLYEQYF.

This clonotype was detected a few times. The chain uses TRBV27 and TRBJ1-2, with TRBD1 as a possible D gene (6 bases). The CDR3 is 14 amino acids. Trimming took 5 bases from V and 1 from J, leaving 11 bases between them. Germline V gives CDR1 MNHEY, CDR2 SMNVEV (reference sequence). CDR3 DNA sequence: TGTGCCAGCAGTCCCGGGACACGTAACTATGGCTACACCTTC. This sequence encodes CASSPGTRNYGYTF.

This clonotype has at least ten counts. The chain carries TRBV12-3 or TRBV12-4 and TRBJ1-2, with D maybe TRBD1 (5 bases). CDR3 length: 16 residues. V lost 4 bases, J lost 1 base, and 16 bases lay in between. CDR3 region: CASSSPGPGGNYGYTF. CDR3 in DNA: TGTGCCAGCAGTTCCCCTGGACCTGGGGGTAACTATGGCTACACCTTC.

This clonotype was detected ten times or more. The genes are TRBV7-9 and TRBJ1-1; D gene uncertain. Germline CDR1 reads SEHNR; CDR2 reads FQNEAQ (reference sequence). The CDR3 covers 15 residues. Between the trimmed V and J ends, which lost 2 bases and 0 bases, there was a span of 10 bases. This CDR3 is CASSLIQPMNTEAFF. The CDR3 DNA reads as TGTGCCAGCAGCTTAATACAGCCTATGAACACTGAAGCTTTCTTT.

V is TRBV7-6 and J is TRBJ2-3; tentatively, D is TRBD2 (5 bases). Germline V lookup: CDR1 SGHVS, CDR2 FNYEAQ. CDR3 length: 14 residues. V was trimmed by 3 bases and J by 3 bases, leaving 10 bases between them. CDR3 sequence reads: CASSLGGWTDTQYF. The DNA for the CDR3 is TGTGCCAGCAGCTTGGGCGGGTGGACAGATACGCAGTATTTT.

This clonotype was observed once. The rearrangement uses TRBV25-1 and TRBJ2-5; 7 bases agree with TRBD2. CDR1 MGHDK and CDR2 SYGVNS come from the germline V gene. This CDR3 comprises 17 residues. V dropped 3 bases and J dropped 1; count of bases not matched to a gene: 11. CDR3 sequence: CASSDPGASGPQETQYF. CDR3 coding DNA: TGTGCCAGCAGTGACCCCGGGGCTAGCGGACCCCAAGAGACCCAGTACTTC.

This chain joins TRBV4-2 and TRBJ2-2; tentatively, D is TRBD1 (5 bases). The V gene lost 2 bases and the J gene lost 1 base, with 14 bases spanning the gap. The CDR3 consists of 17 residues. Germline V lookup: CDR1 LGHNA, CDR2 YNFKEQ. In DNA, the CDR3 is TGTGCCAGCAGCCAACTAGGTACAGGATTGAACACCGGGGAGCTGTTTTTT. Translating gives CASSQLGTGLNTGELFF.

A note on this clonotype: A single base separates this from a much larger clone, so it may be a read error. The chain uses TRBV7-8 and TRBJ2-5; TRBD1 matches at 7 bases. CDR1 and CDR2 from the germline V gene are SGHVS and FQNEAQ. This CDR3 spans 15 amino acids. This CDR3 reads CAGSLVTGRKETQYF. CDR3 nucleotides: TGTGCCGGCAGCTTAGTGACAGGGCGGAAAGAGACCCAGTACTTC.

The chain has TRBV30 and TRBJ2-5; D gene uncertain. CDR3 size: 10 residues. Germline V CDR1 and CDR2: GTSNPN, SVGIG (reference sequence). V shed 1 base and J shed 5 bases, with 2 bases lying between them. CDR3: CAWSEETQYF. CDR3 DNA sequence: TGTGCCTGGAGTGAGGAGACCCAGTACTTC.

A note on this clonotype: A read error may be the cause here, since a much bigger clone is one base away. The chain links TRBV10-3 to TRBJ1-2, with D possibly matching TRBD1 (6 bases). The germline gives CDR1 ENHRY, CDR2 SYGVKD. Trimming took off 5 bases at V and 4 bases at J, with 17 bases between the two ends. This CDR3 region has 15 residues. The CDR3 region is CAISPGGRATYGYTF. For the CDR3, the DNA is TGTGCCATCAGTCCCGGGGGGCGGGCGACCTATGGCTACACCTTC.

The chain links TRBV5-8 to TRBJ2-5; 8 nucleotides agree with TRBD2. Trimming at V came to 4 bases and at J to 1 base, leaving 9 bases not matched to a gene. The CDR3 runs 16 residues. Germline V gives CDR1 SGHTS, CDR2 YDEGEE. CDR3 coding DNA: TGTGCCAGCAGCCCCCGTGCGAGCGGGGGCCAAGAGACCCAGTACTTC. As protein: CASSPRASGGQETQYF.

The table lists this clonotype with many counts. The chain recombines TRBV6-1 with TRBJ1-3; 9 bases match TRBD1. This CDR3 spans 16 amino acids. The junction had 8 bases not matched to a gene; V was cut back by 1 base and J by 7 bases. Germline V gene sequence: CDR1 MNHNS, CDR2 SASEGT. The CDR3 loop reads CASSEDPGQGSNTIYF. For the CDR3, the DNA is TGTGCCAGCAGTGAAGACCCGGGACAGGGCTCGAACACCATATATTTT.

This clonotype has a count of ten or more. The genes are TRBV19 and TRBJ1-2; D unresolved. This CDR3 comprises 15 residues. The V gene's germline CDR1 is LNHDA and CDR2 SQIVND (reference sequence). The ends were cut back, 1 base at V and 2 bases at J, with 11 bases in the middle. CDR3 loop: CASSIGGSQNYGYTF. CDR3 in DNA: TGTGCCAGTAGTATAGGCGGCAGTCAAAACTATGGCTACACCTTC.

This chain uses TRBV25-1 with TRBJ1-2; possible D gene TRBD1, 5 bases. This CDR3 spans 13 amino acids. Between the trimmed V and J ends, which lost 6 bases and 6 bases, there was a span of 14 bases. Germline lookup yields CDR1 MGHDK and CDR2 SYGVNS. The CDR3 coding sequence is TGTGCCAGCAGAGATCGAGGGGTTAATGGCTACACCTTC. This translates into CASRDRGVNGYTF.

This clonotype came up a few times. V gene TRBV20-1 combines with J gene TRBJ2-5; the D gene could be TRBD1 or TRBD2 (5 bases each). Per germline, CDR1 DFQATT and CDR2 SNEGSKA (reference sequence). Trimming cost V 3 bases and J 7 bases, with 6 bases left between them. This CDR3 is 10 amino acids long. This CDR3 reads CSARRGTQYF. CDR3 nucleotides: TGCAGTGCTAGGAGGGGGACCCAGTACTTC.

The chain employs TRBV2 and TRBJ1-5; TRBD1 aligns across 11 bases. CDR1 is SNHLY and CDR2 is FYNNEI in the germline V gene. CDR3 length: 15 residues. V lost 8 bases, J lost 6 bases, and 9 bases stayed unmatched. DNA of the CDR3: TGTGCCAGCGGCGGACAGGGGGCGAGAAGTCAGCCCCAGCATTTT. Encoded protein: CASGGQGARSQPQHF.

This clonotype was observed at least ten times. J is TRBJ1-1 and V is TRBV5-8; no reliable D call. This CDR3 comprises 14 residues. Deletions cut 2 bases from V and 4 bases from J, with 12 bases between. Germline V gene lookup returns CDR1 SGHTS and CDR2 YDEGEE. The CDR3 loop is CASSFEGGGTEAFF. Written as DNA, the CDR3 is TGTGCCAGCAGCTTTGAGGGCGGTGGCACTGAAGCTTTCTTT.

The chain recombines TRBV10-3 with TRBJ1-1; no firm D call. CDR1 is ENHRY, CDR2 SYGVKD, per germline. Trimming removed 11 bases from V and 4 bases from J, with 17 bases in between. The CDR3 covers 13 residues. The CDR3 here is CASTPGPATEAFF. The CDR3 DNA is TGTGCCTCTACCCCCGGACCGGCCACTGAAGCTTTCTTT.

This clonotype was observed a few times. The J gene is TRBJ1-4, the V gene TRBV29-1, with D uncertain. This CDR3 is 13 amino acids long. Trimming pared 1 base from V and 5 bases from J, leaving 8 bases between. The germline V gene has CDR1 SQVTM and CDR2 ANQGSEA. The CDR3 region has the DNA TGCAGCGTTGAAGGTCGAGGGAATGAAAAACTGTTTTTT. Residues: CSVEGRGNEKLFF.

This clonotype has more than one count but fewer than ten. The J gene is TRBJ2-7, the V gene TRBV12-3 or TRBV12-4; D remains unclear. Deletions cut 8 bases from V and 6 bases from J, with 14 bases between. The CDR3 is made up of 12 amino acids. The CDR3 is CASSPPGREQYF. As DNA, the CDR3 is TGTGCCAGCTCACCACCGGGCCGCGAGCAGTACTTC.